These 3 T cell receptor beta chains originate from one sample sequenced in a study of blood T cell repertoires in COVID-19. The assay was immunoSEQ multiplex PCR, and TCRdb's table has in-frame clones only and misses some. This sample has more than 200,000 clones, with about 88% found just once. The material sequenced was peripheral blood. The receptors originated from a woman aged 55-70 years with COVID-19, enrolled during active disease.

The chain has TRBV5-4 and TRBJ2-1; no reliable D call. Looked up from germline, CDR1 is SGHNT and CDR2 is YYREEE (reference sequence). The CDR3 loop spans 15 amino acids. The ends were cut back, 0 bases at V and 4 bases at J, with 11 bases in the middle. This chain's CDR3 is CASSLAGQLYNEQFF. In DNA form, the CDR3 reads TGTGCCAGCAGCTTGGCTGGGCAGCTTTACAATGAGCAGTTCTTC.

V and J are TRBV6-5 and TRBJ1-2; tentatively, D is TRBD1 (5 bases). V was shortened by 7 bases and J by 6 bases, with 15 bases between the two germline ends. This CDR3 is built from 13 residues. CDR1 MNHEY and CDR2 SVGAGI come from the germline V gene. The CDR3 DNA sequence: TGTGCCAGCAAGAGGGGCGGGGATAATGGCTACACCTTC. It translates to CASKRGGDNGYTF.

The chain couples TRBV19 to TRBJ2-2, with a tentative D call TRBD2 (6 bases). The V end lost 6 bases, the J end lost 2 bases, and 10 bases lay between the germline ends. The length of the CDR3 is 14 residues. The germline gives CDR1 LNHDA, CDR2 SQIVND (reference sequence). CDR3 sequence: CASSPGVNTGELFF. The CDR3 DNA reads TGTGCCAGTAGCCCGGGAGTTAACACCGGGGAGCTGTTTTTT.